This T cell receptor beta chain was profiled in a study of low-dose radiotherapy and immunotherapy resistance in tumors (dated by TCRdb to the early 2020s). Concerning the study at large: In Cohort 1, 0.5 Gy per fraction was delivered every 2 weeks, and a total PTV dose of 6.5 Gy was prescribed. Patients in Cohort 2 were given 1 Gy per fraction every two weeks, for a total of 13 Gy across 26 weeks. Nivolumab was administered intravenously as a 240 mg flat dose every two weeks, and ipilimumab was administered intravenously at 1 mg/kg every six weeks. Cyclophosphamide 200 mg/m2 was given intravenously every two weeks, one day before each radiation and immunotherapy administration. Aspirin 300 mg was taken orally once daily by patients for four cycles, starting on cycle 1 day 1. No randomization into treatment groups was done for the people taking part in the trial. Eight patients were included in the translational analysis: three from the first dose cohort and the first five from the second dose cohort.

Many counts were recorded for this clonotype. Its antigen remains unidentified. No base quality values were provided; no much bigger clone lies one nucleotide off. CDR3 length: 13 amino acids, cysteine to phenylalanine. CDR3 DNA only is kept here, 39 bases in frame from base 1. Trimming leaves V shorter by 6 bases and J shorter by 5 bases, with the junction holding 6 bases beyond the gene matches. From the germline V gene, CDR1 is ENHRY and CDR2 is SYGVKD. This sample's time point label indicates: after trial treatment. In the paper's terms, the treatment or condition label means: LDRT plus nivolumab, ipilimumab, low-dose cyclophosphamide and aspirin (RACIN trial). The donors took part in RACIN, a single-arm, phase I, dose-escalation trial that combined nivolumab, ipilimumab, aspirin, low-dose cyclophosphamide and low-dose radiotherapy. Patients were eligible if they had advanced solid tumors that were TIL-negative.

Sequencing instrument: Illumina HiSeq 2500. Superscript III and a set of TRAV- and TRBV-specific primers were used to synthesize first-strand cDNA, so that both TCRalpha and TCRbeta chains were covered. TCRs were amplified with Phusion for 20 to 25 PCR cycles, with a constant-region primer paired with the adapter attached to the V primers. Isolated mRNA was amplified with the MessageAmp II aRNA Amplification Kit, using a roughly 15-hour in vitro transcription at 37°C. The Dynabeads mRNA DIRECT Purification Kit was used to isolate mRNA for TCR sequencing. Indexed Illumina adapters were added in a second 25-cycle Phusion PCR, and the resulting products were purified with AMPure XP beads. As for how the authors treated the data: Using custom Perl scripts, TCR sequences that encoded the same protein were pooled, out-of-frame sequences were dropped, and the abundance of each clonotype was calculated. TCR sequences supported by only a single read were excluded from analysis. Repertoire metrics included Shannon entropy, Gini index, clonality, richness, and frequency of TCRs shared between repertoires. Using fastp at Q25 and MiXCR, TCRdb reprocessed the public reads and kept productive beta chains. Every CDR3 protein is listed once, alongside the most common genes and DNA of its rows. TCRdb, not the original authors, processed these V and J calls. Recorded for this sample are approximately 84,000 distinct CDR3 sequences; less than 20% of them occurred a single time. The ten top clones hold approximately 1.5% of the sample.

This chain joins TRBV10-3 to TRBJ2-7; 8 middle bases align to TRBD1. The sample was PBMCs, taken after low-dose radiotherapy plus immunotherapy. This clonotype originated in a male donor with prostate cancer. The sequenced DNA: TGTGCCATCAGGACAGGGGCTGGGGACGAGCAGTACTTC. It codes for CAIRTGAGDEQYF.